A single count supports the clone carrying this TCR beta chain. Its antigen remains unknown. The data derive from a study of PD-1 blockade in classical Hodgkin lymphoma. Study-wide background: A 3 mg/kg intravenous dose of nivolumab was received by patients every 2 weeks.

Time point defined: cycle 4 day 1 (C4D1), after less than 7 weeks of nivolumab. Each patient's relapse followed autologous stem cell transplantation, and brentuximab vedotin exposure varied. Classifying best responses yielded complete response, partial response or progressive disease. The CDR3 covers 15 residues. V lost 7 bases to trimming and J lost 4 bases; unmatched junction nucleotides: 11. Looked up from germline, CDR1 is MDHEN and CDR2 is SYDVKM. TCRdb's copy holds only in-frame clones and misses some; the assay was immunoSEQ multiplex PCR. Of around 100,000 clones in the sample, roughly nine tenths were seen once. Study-wide results and limits: Reports described newly diagnosed patients as having lower baseline TCR diversity than healthy donors. Baseline diversity resembling that of newly diagnosed patients was seen in complete responders.

The chain is built from TRBV28 and TRBJ2-3; TRBD2 aligns across 7 bases. Sequencing was performed on peripheral blood mononuclear cells (PBMCs), taken before the fourth cycle of nivolumab. The source is a human donor with classical Hodgkin lymphoma. Written as DNA, the CDR3 is TGTGCCAGCACTCCTGGGGGGGTAGCGCCAGATACGCAGTATTTT. Its protein product is CASTPGGVAPDTQYF.